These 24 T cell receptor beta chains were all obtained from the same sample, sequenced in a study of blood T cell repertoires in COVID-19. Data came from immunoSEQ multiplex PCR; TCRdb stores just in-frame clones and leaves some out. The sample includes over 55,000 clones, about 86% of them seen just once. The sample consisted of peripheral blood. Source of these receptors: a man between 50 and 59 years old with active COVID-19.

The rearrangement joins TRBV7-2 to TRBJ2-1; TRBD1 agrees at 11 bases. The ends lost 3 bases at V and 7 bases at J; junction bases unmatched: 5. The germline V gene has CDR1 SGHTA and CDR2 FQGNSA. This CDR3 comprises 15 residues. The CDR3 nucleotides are TGTGCCAGCAGCTTTGGACAGGGGGCTGGGAATGAGCAGTTCTTC. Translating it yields CASSFGQGAGNEQFF.

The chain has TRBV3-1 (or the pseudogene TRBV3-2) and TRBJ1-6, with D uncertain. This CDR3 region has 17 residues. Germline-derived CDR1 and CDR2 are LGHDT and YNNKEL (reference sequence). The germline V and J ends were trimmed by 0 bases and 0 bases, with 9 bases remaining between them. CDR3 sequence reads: CASSQESPSSYNSPLHF. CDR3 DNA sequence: TGTGCCAGCAGCCAAGAAAGTCCGAGCTCCTATAATTCACCCCTCCACTTT.

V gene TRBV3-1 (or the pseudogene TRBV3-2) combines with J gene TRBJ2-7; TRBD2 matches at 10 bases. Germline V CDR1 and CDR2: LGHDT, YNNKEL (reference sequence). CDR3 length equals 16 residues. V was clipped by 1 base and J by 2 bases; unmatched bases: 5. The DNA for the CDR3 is TGTGCCAGCAGCCAAGCGGTAGCGGGGGGAACCTACGAGCAGTACTTC. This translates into CASSQAVAGGTYEQYF.

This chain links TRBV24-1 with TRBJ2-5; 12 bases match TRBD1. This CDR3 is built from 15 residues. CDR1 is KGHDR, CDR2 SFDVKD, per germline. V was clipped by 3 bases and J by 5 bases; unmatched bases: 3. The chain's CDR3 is CATSDRDRGHETQYF. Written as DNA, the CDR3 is TGTGCCACCAGTGATAGGGACAGGGGGCATGAGACCCAGTACTTC.

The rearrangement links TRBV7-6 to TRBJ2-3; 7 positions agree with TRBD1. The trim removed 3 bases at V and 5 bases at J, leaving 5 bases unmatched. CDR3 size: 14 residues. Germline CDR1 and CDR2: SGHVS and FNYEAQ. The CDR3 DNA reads TGTGCCAGCAGCTTCAGGGGGTCAGAAGATACGCAGTATTTT. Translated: CASSFRGSEDTQYF.

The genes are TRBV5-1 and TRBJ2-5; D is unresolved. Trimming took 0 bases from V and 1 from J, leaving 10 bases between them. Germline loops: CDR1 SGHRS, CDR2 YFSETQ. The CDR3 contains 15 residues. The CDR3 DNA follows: TGCGCCAGCAGCTTGGTGGGTCAGGCCCAAGAGACCCAGTACTTC. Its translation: CASSLVGQAQETQYF.

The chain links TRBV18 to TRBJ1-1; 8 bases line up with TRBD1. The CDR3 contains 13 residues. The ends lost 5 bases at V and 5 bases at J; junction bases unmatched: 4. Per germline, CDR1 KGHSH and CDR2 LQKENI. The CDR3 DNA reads TGTGCCAGCTCAACAGGGGGTAATACTGAAGCTTTCTTT. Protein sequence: CASSTGGNTEAFF. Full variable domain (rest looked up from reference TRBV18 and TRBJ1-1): NAGVMQNPRHLVRRRGQEARLRCSPMKGHSHVYWYRQLPEEGLKFMVYLQKENIIDESGMPKERFSAEFPKEGPSILRIQQVVRGDSAAYFCASSTGGNTEAFFGQGTRLTVV.

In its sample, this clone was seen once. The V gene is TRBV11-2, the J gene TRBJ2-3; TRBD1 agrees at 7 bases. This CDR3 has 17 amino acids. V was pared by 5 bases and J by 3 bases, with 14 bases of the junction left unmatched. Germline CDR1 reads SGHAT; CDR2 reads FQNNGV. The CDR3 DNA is TGTGCCAGCAGCACCAGGGGGTCGGGACAGAAGACAGATACGCAGTATTTT. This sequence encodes CASSTRGSGQKTDTQYF.

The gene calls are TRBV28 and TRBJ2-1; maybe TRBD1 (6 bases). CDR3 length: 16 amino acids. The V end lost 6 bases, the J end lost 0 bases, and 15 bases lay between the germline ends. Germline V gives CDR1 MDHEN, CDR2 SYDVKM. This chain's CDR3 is CASSSPRQASYNEQFF. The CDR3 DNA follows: TGTGCCAGCAGCTCGCCCCGACAGGCCTCCTACAATGAGCAGTTCTTC.

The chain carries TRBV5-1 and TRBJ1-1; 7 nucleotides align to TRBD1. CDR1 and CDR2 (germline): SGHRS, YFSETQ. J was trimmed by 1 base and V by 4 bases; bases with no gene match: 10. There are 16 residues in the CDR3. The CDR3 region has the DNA TGCGCCAGCAGCCAAAGTAAGACAGGGTCGAACACTGAAGCTTTCTTT. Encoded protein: CASSQSKTGSNTEAFF.

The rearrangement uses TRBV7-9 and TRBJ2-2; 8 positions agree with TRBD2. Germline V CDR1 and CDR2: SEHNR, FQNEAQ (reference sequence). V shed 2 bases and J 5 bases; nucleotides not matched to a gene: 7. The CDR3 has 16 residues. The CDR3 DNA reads TGTGCCAGCAGCTTACGGCGGGGGGAGGCGACCGGGGAGCTGTTTTTT. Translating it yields CASSLRRGEATGELFF.

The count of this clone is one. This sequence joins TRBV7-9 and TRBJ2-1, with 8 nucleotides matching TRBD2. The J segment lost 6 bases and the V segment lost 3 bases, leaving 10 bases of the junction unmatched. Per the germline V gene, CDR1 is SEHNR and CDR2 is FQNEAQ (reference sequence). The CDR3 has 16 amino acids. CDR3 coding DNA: TGTGCCAGCAGCTTCGACCCGCGGGAGGTCCCCAATGAGCAGTTCTTC. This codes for CASSFDPREVPNEQFF. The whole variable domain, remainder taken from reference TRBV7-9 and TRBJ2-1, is DTGVSQNPRHKITKRGQNVTFRCDPISEHNRLYWYRQTLGQGPEFLTYFQNEAQLEKSRLLSDRFSAERPKGSFSTLEIQRTEQGDSAMYLCASSFDPREVPNEQFFGPGTRLTVL.

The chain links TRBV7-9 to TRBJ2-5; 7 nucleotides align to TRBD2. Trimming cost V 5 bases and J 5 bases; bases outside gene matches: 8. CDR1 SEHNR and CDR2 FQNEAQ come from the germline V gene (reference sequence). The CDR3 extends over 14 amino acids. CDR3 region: CASSTPGEGETQYF. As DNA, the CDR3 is TGTGCCAGCAGCACCCCGGGGGAGGGGGAGACCCAGTACTTC. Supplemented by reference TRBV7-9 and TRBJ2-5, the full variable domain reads DTGVSQNPRHKITKRGQNVTFRCDPISEHNRLYWYRQTLGQGPEFLTYFQNEAQLEKSRLLSDRFSAERPKGSFSTLEIQRTEQGDSAMYLCASSTPGEGETQYFGPGTRLLVL.

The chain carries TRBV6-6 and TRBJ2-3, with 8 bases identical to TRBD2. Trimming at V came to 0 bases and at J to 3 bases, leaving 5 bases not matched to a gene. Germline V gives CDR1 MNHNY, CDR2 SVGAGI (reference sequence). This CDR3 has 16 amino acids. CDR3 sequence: CASSYSRAGETDTQYF. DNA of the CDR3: TGTGCCAGCAGTTACTCGAGAGCGGGGGAAACAGATACGCAGTATTTT.

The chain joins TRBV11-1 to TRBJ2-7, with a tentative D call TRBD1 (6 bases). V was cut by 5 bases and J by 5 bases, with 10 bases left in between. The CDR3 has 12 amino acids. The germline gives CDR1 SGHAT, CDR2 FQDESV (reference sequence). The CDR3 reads CASSPNRDEQYF. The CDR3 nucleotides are TGTGCCAGCAGCCCGAACAGGGACGAGCAGTACTTC.

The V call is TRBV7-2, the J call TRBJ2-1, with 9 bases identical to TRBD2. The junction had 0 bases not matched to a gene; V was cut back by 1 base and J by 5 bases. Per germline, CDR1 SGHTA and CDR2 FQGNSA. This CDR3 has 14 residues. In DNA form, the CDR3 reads TGTGCCAGCAGCTTAGAGCGGGAGGACAATGAGCAGTTCTTC. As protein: CASSLEREDNEQFF.

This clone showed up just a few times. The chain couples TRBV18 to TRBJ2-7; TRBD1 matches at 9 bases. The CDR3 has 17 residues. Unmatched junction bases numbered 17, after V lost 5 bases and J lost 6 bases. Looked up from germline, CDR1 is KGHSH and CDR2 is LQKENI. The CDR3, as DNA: TGTGCCAGCTCAATCGCAGCCGGGACAGGGAAGGTAGGCGAGCAGTACTTC. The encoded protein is CASSIAAGTGKVGEQYF. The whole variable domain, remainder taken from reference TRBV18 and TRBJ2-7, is NAGVMQNPRHLVRRRGQEARLRCSPMKGHSHVYWYRQLPEEGLKFMVYLQKENIIDESGMPKERFSAEFPKEGPSILRIQQVVRGDSAAYFCASSIAAGTGKVGEQYFGPGTRLTVT.

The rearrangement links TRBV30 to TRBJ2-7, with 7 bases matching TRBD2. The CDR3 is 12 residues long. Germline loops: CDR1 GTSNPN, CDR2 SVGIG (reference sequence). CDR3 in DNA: TGTGCTATGAGGGGAGGGGTCTACGAGCAGTACTTC. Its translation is CAMRGGVYEQYF.

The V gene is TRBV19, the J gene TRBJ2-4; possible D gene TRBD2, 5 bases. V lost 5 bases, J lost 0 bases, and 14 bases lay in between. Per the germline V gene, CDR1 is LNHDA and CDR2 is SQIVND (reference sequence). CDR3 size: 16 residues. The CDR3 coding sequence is TGTGCCAGTAGTTTGGCTGACGGGGTAGCCAAAAACATTCAGTACTTC. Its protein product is CASSLADGVAKNIQYF.

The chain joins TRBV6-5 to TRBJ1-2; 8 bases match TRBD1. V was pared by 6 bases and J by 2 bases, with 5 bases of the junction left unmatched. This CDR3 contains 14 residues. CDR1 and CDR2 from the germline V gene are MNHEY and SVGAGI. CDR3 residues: CASRTGVTNYGYTF. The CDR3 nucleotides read TGTGCCAGCAGGACAGGGGTAACCAACTATGGCTACACCTTC.

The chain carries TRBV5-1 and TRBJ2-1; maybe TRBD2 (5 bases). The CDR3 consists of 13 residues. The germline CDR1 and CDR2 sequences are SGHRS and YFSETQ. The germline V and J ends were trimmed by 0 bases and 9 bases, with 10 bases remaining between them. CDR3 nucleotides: TGCGCCAGCAGCTTGGGGAGGATTGCTGAGCAGTTCTTC. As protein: CASSLGRIAEQFF.

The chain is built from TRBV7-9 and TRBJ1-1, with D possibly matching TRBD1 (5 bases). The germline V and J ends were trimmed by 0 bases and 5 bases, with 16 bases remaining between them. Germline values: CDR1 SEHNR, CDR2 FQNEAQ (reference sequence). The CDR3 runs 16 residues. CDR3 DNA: TGTGCCAGCAGCTTAGCGAGCAGGGCAAAGGGAACTGAAGCTTTCTTT. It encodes CASSLASRAKGTEAFF. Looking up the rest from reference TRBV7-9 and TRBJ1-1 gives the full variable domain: DTGVSQNPRHKITKRGQNVTFRCDPISEHNRLYWYRQTLGQGPEFLTYFQNEAQLEKSRLLSDRFSAERPKGSFSTLEIQRTEQGDSAMYLCASSLASRAKGTEAFFGQGTRLTVV.

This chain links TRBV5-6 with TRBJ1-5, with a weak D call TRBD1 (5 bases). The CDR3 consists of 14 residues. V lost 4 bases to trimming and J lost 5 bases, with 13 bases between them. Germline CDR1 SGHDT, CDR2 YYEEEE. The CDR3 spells CASSQGRSDQPQHF. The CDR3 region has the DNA TGTGCCAGCAGCCAGGGTCGGAGTGATCAGCCCCAGCATTTT.

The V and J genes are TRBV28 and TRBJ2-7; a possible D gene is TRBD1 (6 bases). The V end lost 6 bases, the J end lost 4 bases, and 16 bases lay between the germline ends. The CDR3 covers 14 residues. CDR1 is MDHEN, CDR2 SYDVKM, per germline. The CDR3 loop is CASSLGAGQYEQYF. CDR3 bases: TGTGCCAGCAGCTTGGGGGCAGGGCAGTACGAGCAGTACTTC.